This TCR beta chain derives from a study of blood T cell repertoires in COVID-19. Across the study: Material from acute and convalescent COVID-19 was sourced from the United States, Italy and Spain. Sources were T cells, B-cell-depleted T cells, or PBMCs; the material itself was cDNA or gDNA.

As handled by the study authors: Quantification of nucleated cells was approximated via reference gene primer amplification. Here immunoSEQ multiplex PCR was the method, and the copy in TCRdb shows in-frame clones only, minus some. V, J and clone size derive from that table, while D and trimming were established from the DNA sequence. The sample consists of approximately 180,000 clones, approximately 85% of them appearing once. This clone was recorded a few times. The CDR3 is 16 residues long. The germline CDR1 and CDR2 sequences are SGHRS and YFSETQ. V gave up 2 bases and J gave up 0 bases, with 11 bases separating them.

The sample taken for sequencing was peripheral blood. The chain recombines TRBV5-1 with TRBJ1-4, with D perhaps matching TRBD1 (6 bases). This TCR was recovered from a woman of 80 years or more with acute or convalescent COVID-19. CDR3 loop: CASSLTGFSTNEKLFF. CDR3 nucleotide sequence: TGCGCCAGCAGCTTAACAGGGTTTTCAACTAATGAAAAACTGTTTTTT.